One T cell receptor (beta chain) is described in this entry. The antigen remains undetermined. The sample comes from a study of OX40 agonist ivuxolimab in advanced cancers. Whole-study context: Partial responses were recorded for three patients, including one with hepatocellular carcinoma and two with cutaneous melanoma.

Data came from immunoSEQ multiplex PCR; TCRdb stores just in-frame clones and leaves some out. The sample comprises tens of thousands of clones, 85% to 90% of which are singletons, and under 0.65% rests with the top ten. This CDR3 comprises 15 residues. The J segment lost 1 base and the V segment lost 1 base, leaving 4 bases of the junction unmatched. Looked up from germline, CDR1 is SGHTA and CDR2 is FQGTGA. Study results and caveats: On average, CD8+ T cells had more expanded clones than CD4+.

The material sequenced was CD4+ or CD8+ T cells sorted from blood, taken in a trial of the OX40 agonist ivuxolimab. The receptor's source is an adult with an advanced solid tumor such as melanoma, head and neck, liver or kidney cancer. The chain employs TRBV7-3 and TRBJ2-7, with 7 bases aligning to TRBD1. The CDR3 region is CASSLRGGGSYEQYF. The CDR3 bases are TGTGCCAGCAGCTTAAGAGGGGGCGGTTCCTACGAGCAGTACTTC.